The 21 T cell receptor beta chains below all came from one sample that was sequenced in a study of cytomegalovirus exposure and HLA in healthy donors. The PCR contained 60 Vbeta and 13 Jbeta primers. Method: immunoSEQ multiplex PCR; TCRdb's copy keeps in-frame clones and lacks some. The table shows 200,000 to 250,000 clones, with roughly 89% occurring only once. Sample: PBMCs. The receptor source for this set is a woman aged 18-35 years in good health and CMV-seronegative.

The chain combines TRBV7-2 with TRBJ2-7; 11 nucleotides align to TRBD1. Germline V lookup: CDR1 SGHTA, CDR2 FQGNSA. The length of the CDR3 is 15 residues. Unmatched junction bases numbered 6, after V lost 5 bases and J lost 3 bases. The CDR3 is CASSRRGTGGYEQYF. DNA for the CDR3: TGTGCCAGCAGCCGACGCGGGACAGGGGGCTACGAGCAGTACTTC.

This CDR3 reads CASSCAPGGGFSCTGELFF. The DNA of the CDR3 is TGTGCCAGCAGTTGTGCTCCGGGGGGCGGCTTCTCGTGCACCGGGGAGCTGTTTTTT. This chain joins TRBV13 and TRBJ2-2, with a possible D match to TRBD2 (7 bases). The germline gives CDR1 PRHDT, CDR2 FYEKMQ (reference sequence). The CDR3 totals 19 residues. Trimming removed 6 bases at V and 4 bases at J, with 27 bases between.

The chain has TRBV11-3 and TRBJ2-5; tentatively, D is TRBD2 (6 bases). V was shortened by 4 bases and J by 7 bases, with 16 bases between the two germline ends. The germline CDR1 and CDR2 sequences are SGHNT and YENEEA. The CDR3 has 14 residues. The chain's CDR3 is CASSSSEGRGTQYF. The CDR3 bases are TGTGCCAGCAGCTCCTCGGAGGGCCGGGGGACCCAGTACTTC.

The genes are TRBV19 and TRBJ2-5, with D maybe TRBD1 (5 bases). Trimming took 6 bases from V and 1 from J, leaving 12 bases between them. The germline V gene has CDR1 LNHDA and CDR2 SQIVND (reference sequence). CDR3 size: 14 residues. CDR3 DNA: TGTGCCAGTAGGACAGACGGTACCCAAGAGACCCAGTACTTC. Translating gives CASRTDGTQETQYF.

The V and J genes are TRBV7-9 and TRBJ1-2, with TRBD1 as a possible D gene (6 bases). Germline V CDR1 and CDR2: SEHNR, FQNEAQ (reference sequence). CDR3 size: 15 residues. V dropped 4 bases and J dropped 2 bases, with 14 bases sitting between them. The CDR3 region has the DNA TGTGCCAGCAGCTCTCAGGGACACCCCAACTATGGCTACACCTTC. Translating gives CASSSQGHPNYGYTF. Together with reference TRBV7-9 and TRBJ1-2, the CDR3 gives the full variable domain: DTGVSQNPRHKITKRGQNVTFRCDPISEHNRLYWYRQTLGQGPEFLTYFQNEAQLEKSRLLSDRFSAERPKGSFSTLEIQRTEQGDSAMYLCASSSQGHPNYGYTFGSGTRLTVV.

The V and J genes are TRBV10-3 and TRBJ2-1, with TRBD2 matching 9 bases. The CDR3 totals 15 residues. With 3 bases clipped from V and 2 bases from J, the junction kept 2 bases outside the gene matches. CDR1 and CDR2 from the germline V gene are ENHRY and SYGVKD. Here the CDR3 reads CAISEAGGTYNEQFF. CDR3 in DNA: TGTGCCATCAGTGAAGCGGGGGGAACCTACAATGAGCAGTTCTTC.

The CDR3 is CASSQLQADYGYTF. The CDR3 DNA reads TGTGCCAGCAGCCAATTACAGGCTGACTATGGCTACACCTTC. The chain combines TRBV14 with TRBJ1-2; a weak D match, TRBD1 (5 bases). CDR1 is SGHDN and CDR2 is FVKESK in the germline V gene. This CDR3 comprises 14 residues. V was cut by 2 bases and J by 3 bases, with 10 bases left in between.

The rearrangement uses TRBV18 and TRBJ1-1, with 9 bases aligning to TRBD1. This CDR3 has 15 residues. Germline-derived CDR1 and CDR2 are KGHSH and LQKENI. V was clipped by 3 bases and J by 4 bases; unmatched bases: 6. CDR3 DNA sequence: TGTGCCAGCTCACCCCTGGGACAGGGAGGCACTGAAGCTTTCTTT. Protein: CASSPLGQGGTEAFF.

The CDR3 DNA reads TGTGCCAGCTCAATCGACGGGGGGCGGGAGACCCAGTACTTC. Translation gives CASSIDGGRETQYF. The genes are TRBV18 and TRBJ2-5; a possible D gene is TRBD2 (7 bases). This CDR3 has 14 amino acids. CDR1 is KGHSH, CDR2 LQKENI, per germline. Trimming stripped 5 bases from V and 5 bases from J, with 15 bases between.

The chain carries TRBV6-5 and TRBJ1-4; D call uncertain. Germline V CDR1 and CDR2: MNHEY, SVGAGI. The ends were cut back, 5 bases at V and 5 bases at J, with 9 bases in the middle. CDR3 length: 13 residues. The CDR3 sequence: CASSPEGNEKLFF. DNA of the CDR3: TGTGCCAGCAGTCCGGAGGGAAATGAAAAACTGTTTTTT.

This clone occurred once. The chain joins TRBV5-1 to TRBJ2-2, with unresolved D. Trimming stripped 0 bases from V and 2 bases from J, with 5 bases between. Germline V gene sequence: CDR1 SGHRS, CDR2 YFSETQ. The CDR3 length is 14 residues. CDR3 loop: CASSLGANTGELFF. Here the CDR3 DNA reads TGCGCCAGCAGCTTGGGGGCAAACACCGGGGAGCTGTTTTTT.

This sequence joins TRBV11-2 and TRBJ2-5; TRBD1 matches at 11 bases. CDR1 is SGHAT and CDR2 is FQNNGV in the germline V gene. The CDR3 loop spans 15 amino acids. With V trimmed by 8 bases and J by 5 bases, 10 bases remained unmatched. The CDR3 sequence is CASHDTGTGGETQYF. CDR3 DNA sequence: TGTGCCAGCCATGATACCGGGACAGGGGGTGAGACCCAGTACTTC.

The DNA for the CDR3 is TGTGCCAGCAGTATTGGACAGGGCCGAGAGTCACCCCTCCACTTT. This codes for CASSIGQGRESPLHF. This rearrangement joins TRBV2 to TRBJ1-6; 8 nucleotides align to TRBD1. The germline gives CDR1 SNHLY, CDR2 FYNNEI. With 5 bases clipped from V and 10 bases from J, the junction kept 10 bases outside the gene matches. This CDR3 region has 15 residues.

V is TRBV5-6 and J is TRBJ1-2, with D tentatively TRBD1 (6 bases). CDR1 and CDR2 (germline): SGHDT, YYEEEE. The V end was cut by 4 bases, the J end by 6 bases, with 10 bases between. The CDR3 contains 12 residues. The CDR3 coding sequence is TGTGCCAGCAGCATCGGGACAAATGGCTACACCTTC. It codes for CASSIGTNGYTF. The full variable domain, rest sourced from reference TRBV5-6 and TRBJ1-2, is DAGVTQSPTHLIKTRGQQVTLRCSPKSGHDTVSWYQQALGQGPQFIFQYYEEEERQRGNFPDRFSGHQFPNYSSELNVNALLLGDSALYLCASSIGTNGYTFGSGTRLTVV.

The chain links TRBV9 to TRBJ2-7; possibly TRBD1 for D (6 bases). Per the germline V gene, CDR1 is SGDLS and CDR2 is YYNGEE. This CDR3 region has 11 residues. V lost 7 bases and J lost 5, with 10 bases in between. This chain's CDR3 is CASQGSDEQYF. CDR3 bases: TGTGCCAGCCAGGGGTCCGACGAGCAGTACTTC.

The chain carries TRBV10-3 and TRBJ1-1, with 7 bases matching TRBD1. Looked up from germline, CDR1 is ENHRY and CDR2 is SYGVKD. The CDR3 length is 13 residues. V gave up 6 bases and J gave up 3 bases; unmatched junction bases: 4. The CDR3 DNA is TGTGCCATCAGAAAAGACAGGGACACTGAAGCTTTCTTT. It codes for CAIRKDRDTEAFF.

The V and J genes are TRBV5-1 and TRBJ2-5; 8 positions match TRBD1. The germline V gene has CDR1 SGHRS and CDR2 YFSETQ. The CDR3 covers 14 residues. V was clipped by 2 bases and J by 4 bases; unmatched bases: 4. CDR3 nucleotide sequence: TGCGCCAGCAGCTTAACCGGACAGGGAGAGACCCAGTACTTC. Protein sequence: CASSLTGQGETQYF.

This rearrangement joins TRBV19 to TRBJ2-7; 13 bases match TRBD2. V lost 5 bases to trimming and J lost 4 bases; unmatched junction nucleotides: 2. The CDR3 has 14 amino acids. The germline V gene has CDR1 LNHDA and CDR2 SQIVND (reference sequence). The CDR3 is CASSRLAGGYEQYF. The CDR3 coding sequence is TGTGCCAGTAGTCGACTAGCGGGGGGTTACGAGCAGTACTTC.

The chain couples TRBV5-4 to TRBJ1-1; D is unclear. Trimming took 0 bases from V and 1 from J, leaving 4 bases between them. This CDR3 comprises 13 residues. Germline-derived CDR1 and CDR2 are SGHNT and YYREEE (reference sequence). The CDR3 spells CASSLERNTEAFF. The CDR3 region has the DNA TGTGCCAGCAGCTTGGAGAGGAACACTGAAGCTTTCTTT.

This rearrangement joins TRBV9 to TRBJ2-1; TRBD2 agrees at 15 bases. Germline-derived CDR1 and CDR2 are SGDLS and YYNGEE. The CDR3 is made up of 20 amino acids. J gave up 6 bases and V 0 bases, and 13 bases lay outside the gene matches. The DNA for the CDR3 is TGTGCCAGCAGCGTAGGGGGGGGCGCGGGACTAGCGGGAGGATTCAATGAGCAGTTCTTC. Its protein is CASSVGGGAGLAGGFNEQFF.

This clone was recorded only once. The chain combines TRBV6-6 with TRBJ2-1; 12 positions match TRBD2. V lost 7 bases and J lost 6; bases outside the gene matches: 4. Germline values: CDR1 MNHNY, CDR2 SVGAGI (reference sequence). The CDR3 runs to 14 residues. The chain's CDR3 is CASTLLAGGNEQFF. The DNA of the CDR3 is TGTGCCAGCACTTTACTAGCGGGGGGCAATGAGCAGTTCTTC.